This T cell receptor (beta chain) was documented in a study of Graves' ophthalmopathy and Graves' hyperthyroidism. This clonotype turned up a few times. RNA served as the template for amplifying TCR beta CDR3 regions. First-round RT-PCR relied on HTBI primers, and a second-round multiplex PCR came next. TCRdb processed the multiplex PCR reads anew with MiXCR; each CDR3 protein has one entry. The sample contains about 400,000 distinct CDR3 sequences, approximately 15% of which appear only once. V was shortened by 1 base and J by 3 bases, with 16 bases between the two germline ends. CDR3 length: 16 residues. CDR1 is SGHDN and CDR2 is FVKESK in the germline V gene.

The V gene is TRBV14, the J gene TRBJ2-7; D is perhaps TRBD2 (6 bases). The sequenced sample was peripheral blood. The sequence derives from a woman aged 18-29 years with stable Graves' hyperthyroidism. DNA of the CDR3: TGTGCCAGCAGCCAAGCCGGAGGGTTACCCATCTACGAGCAGTACTTC. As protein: CASSQAGGLPIYEQYF.